These 27 T cell receptor beta chains originate from one sample sequenced in a study of T cell changes during pregnancy in multiple sclerosis. Repertoires were generated with immunoSEQ multiplex PCR, while TCRdb's copy carries only in-frame clones and drops some. The sample lists more than 55,000 clones, 75% to 95% occurring once. The sample was peripheral blood, taken after pregnancy. These receptors were taken from a female donor in good health, enrolled as a control in a pregnancy study.

This chain's CDR3 is CASSPQVTGGQETQYF. The CDR3 DNA sequence: TGTGCCAGCAGTCCCCAGGTGACAGGGGGCCAAGAGACCCAGTACTTC. This rearrangement joins TRBV27 to TRBJ2-5; 9 positions match TRBD1. CDR3 size: 16 residues. The V gene's germline CDR1 is MNHEY and CDR2 SMNVEV (reference sequence). V trimming: 5 bases; J trimming: 1 base; junction bases outside the gene matches: 8.

CDR3 loop: CASSDSSGGGHEQYF. The CDR3 DNA follows: TGTGCCAGCAGCGATAGTTCAGGGGGCGGGCACGAGCAGTACTTC. The chain recombines TRBV7-2 with TRBJ2-7; 8 bases agree with TRBD1. This CDR3 comprises 15 residues. With 5 bases clipped from V and 5 bases from J, the junction kept 11 bases outside the gene matches. Germline CDR1 reads SGHTA; CDR2 reads FQGNSA.

V usage is TRBV30 and J usage is TRBJ1-6; 10 bases are a match to TRBD1. The germline CDR1 and CDR2 sequences are GTSNPN and SVGIG (reference sequence). CDR3 length equals 18 residues. V was pared by 2 bases and J by 7 bases, with 14 bases of the junction left unmatched. The CDR3 sequence is CAWSRRSRGQGINSPLHF. CDR3 in DNA: TGTGCCTGGAGTAGGCGGTCGCGGGGACAGGGGATCAATTCACCCCTCCACTTT.

The chain uses TRBV5-8 and TRBJ1-1, with TRBD1 as a possible D gene (6 bases). V gave up 0 bases and J gave up 2 bases, with 8 bases separating them. Per germline, CDR1 SGHTS and CDR2 YDEGEE. The CDR3 loop spans 14 amino acids. The CDR3 sequence is CASSLADSNTEAFF. In DNA form, the CDR3 reads TGTGCCAGCAGCTTGGCGGACAGTAACACTGAAGCTTTCTTT.

The V call is TRBV11-2, the J call TRBJ2-1; D is unclear. Germline-derived CDR1 and CDR2 are SGHAT and FQNNGV. The CDR3 is made up of 14 amino acids. V lost 1 base to trimming and J lost 4 bases, with 8 bases between them. The DNA for the CDR3 is TGTGCCAGCAGCTTAGGGCTAGGTTACAATGAGCAGTTCTTC. The encoded protein is CASSLGLGYNEQFF.

This clone was seen a handful of times. The genes are TRBV10-1 and TRBJ1-1; D remains unclear. Germline V CDR1 and CDR2: WNHNN, SYGVQD (reference sequence). The CDR3 totals 13 residues. V lost 5 bases and J lost 1, with 8 bases in between. The CDR3 reads CASSTPKNTEAFF. In DNA form, the CDR3 reads TGCGCCAGCAGTACGCCTAAGAACACTGAAGCTTTCTTT.

The chain uses TRBV4-1 and TRBJ2-2, with D possibly being TRBD2 (7 bases). The germline CDR1 and CDR2 sequences are MGHRA and YSYEKL. The ends were cut back, 4 bases at V and 3 bases at J, with 15 bases in the middle. CDR3 length: 16 residues. The CDR3 reads CASSLARGGDTGELFF. The CDR3 region has the DNA TGCGCCAGCAGCCTTGCAAGGGGGGGTGACACCGGGGAGCTGTTTTTT.

The V call is TRBV18, the J call TRBJ2-5; no reliable D call. V lost 2 bases, J lost 2 bases, and 3 bases lay in between. CDR1 is KGHSH and CDR2 is LQKENI in the germline V gene. This CDR3 has 12 residues. CDR3 sequence: CASSPTQETQYF. The CDR3 DNA reads as TGTGCCAGCTCACCAACTCAAGAGACCCAGTACTTC.

The gene calls are TRBV5-1 and TRBJ1-1; D might be TRBD1 (5 bases). CDR3 length: 14 residues. V lost 2 bases, J lost 4 bases, and 12 bases lay in between. Germline lookup yields CDR1 SGHRS and CDR2 YFSETQ. DNA for the CDR3: TGCGCCAGCAGCTTCCTACAGGTTGGCACTGAAGCTTTCTTT. Translated: CASSFLQVGTEAFF.

The rearrangement links TRBV6-5 to TRBJ1-2, with 7 bases lining up with TRBD1. This CDR3 has 15 residues. V was clipped by 4 bases and J by 4 bases; unmatched bases: 9. Looked up from germline, CDR1 is MNHEY and CDR2 is SVGAGI. CDR3 sequence: CASSSGDSLIYGYTF. CDR3 sequence (DNA): TGTGCCAGCAGTTCGGGGGACAGTCTAATCTATGGCTACACCTTC.

The gene calls are TRBV4-3 and TRBJ2-7, with 7 bases fitting TRBD2. CDR1 is LGHNA and CDR2 is YSLEER in the germline V gene. The junction had 8 bases not matched to a gene; V was cut back by 2 bases and J by 4 bases. The CDR3 is 15 amino acids. The CDR3 loop is CASSQTSAYQYEQYF. The CDR3 DNA is TGCGCCAGCAGCCAAACTAGCGCGTACCAATACGAGCAGTACTTC.

V usage is TRBV7-2 and J usage is TRBJ2-5; 9 bases are shared with TRBD2. The V segment lost 2 bases and the J segment 1 base; nucleotides outside the gene matches: 2. The V gene's germline CDR1 is SGHTA and CDR2 FQGNSA. The CDR3 loop spans 15 amino acids. CDR3 protein: CASSLPSGIQETQYF. The CDR3 DNA is TGTGCCAGCAGCTTACCTAGCGGGATCCAAGAGACCCAGTACTTC.

This chain connects TRBV21-1 to TRBJ1-6; the table assigns TRBD1, which was not confirmed against the DNA. TRBV21-1 is annotated as a pseudogene. This CDR3 is 17 amino acids long. In DNA form, the CDR3 reads TGTGCCAGCAGCAAAGCCCTGTGGACAGGGCCGAATTCACCCCTCCACTTT. The encoded protein is CASSKALWTGPNSPLHF.

The V and J genes are TRBV19 and TRBJ2-4; 8 nucleotides agree with TRBD1. The CDR3 consists of 13 residues. Trimming cost V 5 bases and J 6 bases; bases outside gene matches: 3. The germline V gene encodes CDR1 LNHDA and CDR2 SQIVND (reference sequence). The CDR3 loop reads CASSQTGANIQYF. In nucleotides, the CDR3 is TGTGCCAGTAGTCAGACAGGGGCAAACATTCAGTACTTC.

The J gene is TRBJ2-5, the V gene TRBV7-8; 10 nucleotides line up with TRBD2. The J segment lost 9 bases and the V segment lost 1 base, leaving 8 bases of the junction unmatched. Germline-derived CDR1 and CDR2 are SGHVS and FQNEAQ. The CDR3 has 15 residues. CDR3 loop: CASSLGLAGVRAQYF. Written as DNA, the CDR3 is TGTGCCAGCAGCTTAGGGCTAGCGGGGGTTAGGGCCCAGTACTTC. The variable domain in full, completed from reference TRBV7-8 and TRBJ2-5, reads GAGVSQSPRYKVAKRGQDVALRCDPISGHVSLFWYQQALGQGPEFLTYFQNEAQLDKSGLPSDRFFAERPEGSVSTLKIQRTQQEDSAVYLCASSLGLAGVRAQYFGPGTRLLVL.

V usage is TRBV13 and J usage is TRBJ1-6, with D perhaps matching TRBD1 (5 bases). In germline, CDR1 is PRHDT, CDR2 FYEKMQ (reference sequence). The length of the CDR3 is 15 residues. Trimming took 0 bases from V and 13 from J, leaving 16 bases between them. CDR3 coding DNA: TGTGCCAGCAGCTTAGGGGCAGGGTCTAATTGGCCCCTCCACTTT. This sequence encodes CASSLGAGSNWPLHF.

The V call is TRBV7-2, the J call TRBJ2-7; the match to TRBD1 covers 9 bases. The germline gives CDR1 SGHTA, CDR2 FQGNSA. The J segment lost 0 bases and the V segment lost 5 bases, leaving 5 bases of the junction unmatched. The CDR3 has 15 residues. The CDR3 coding sequence is TGTGCCAGCAGCACTGGGACAGGGACCTCCTACGAGCAGTACTTC. Encoded protein: CASSTGTGTSYEQYF.

The chain is built from TRBV7-9 and TRBJ2-7; unclear D gene. The ends were cut back, 1 base at V and 2 bases at J, with 3 bases in the middle. This CDR3 has 12 amino acids. CDR1 is SEHNR and CDR2 is FQNEAQ in the germline V gene (reference sequence). CDR3 protein: CASSLDTYEQYF. Here the CDR3 DNA reads TGTGCCAGCAGCTTAGATACCTACGAGCAGTACTTC.

V usage is TRBV19 and J usage is TRBJ2-3; 7 bases are a match to TRBD2. Trimming cost V 2 bases and J 2 bases; bases outside gene matches: 10. The CDR3 extends over 17 amino acids. Per the germline V gene, CDR1 is LNHDA and CDR2 is SQIVND (reference sequence). The CDR3 sequence: CASSISFGGVSTDTQYF. CDR3 nucleotide sequence: TGTGCCAGTAGTATAAGTTTTGGGGGGGTCTCCACAGATACGCAGTATTTT.

The rearrangement uses TRBV29-1 and TRBJ1-2; D remains unclear. The ends were cut back, 7 bases at V and 2 bases at J, with 17 bases in the middle. The CDR3 runs to 14 residues. CDR1 is SQVTM, CDR2 ANQGSEA, per germline. The CDR3 here is CSGGSSTGNYGYTF. CDR3 DNA sequence: TGCAGCGGTGGGTCCTCGACGGGGAACTATGGCTACACCTTC. Together with reference TRBV29-1 and TRBJ1-2, the CDR3 gives the full variable domain: SAVISQKPSRDICQRGTSLTIQCQVDSQVTMMFWYRQQPGQSLTLIATANQGSEATYESGFVIDKFPISRPNLTFSTLTVSNMSPEDSSIYLCSGGSSTGNYGYTFGSGTRLTVV.

The chain is built from TRBV6-6 and TRBJ1-1, with D uncertain. The CDR3 is 12 residues long. Germline assignment: CDR1 MNHNY and CDR2 SVGAGI (reference sequence). V was clipped by 2 bases and J by 3 bases, with 4 bases between them. CDR3 region: CASSYGHTEAFF. For the CDR3, the DNA is TGTGCCAGCAGTTACGGCCACACTGAAGCTTTCTTT.

CDR3 sequence: CASSLGGGRGETQYF. The CDR3 DNA is TGCGCCAGCAGCTTGGGAGGGGGCAGGGGAGAGACCCAGTACTTC. The V call is TRBV5-1, the J call TRBJ2-5; TRBD1 matches 7 bases. Germline V CDR1 and CDR2: SGHRS, YFSETQ. V gave up 0 bases and J gave up 4 bases; unmatched junction bases: 6. The CDR3 runs 15 residues.

This sequence joins TRBV11-3 and TRBJ1-1, with 8 bases identical to TRBD1. Trimming cost V 3 bases and J 11 bases; bases outside gene matches: 17. The V gene's germline CDR1 is SGHNT and CDR2 YENEEA. CDR3 length equals 16 residues. The CDR3 reads CASSLGEAGGAEYAFF. The CDR3 nucleotides read TGTGCCAGCAGCTTGGGGGAGGCAGGGGGCGCTGAATACGCTTTCTTT. Full variable domain (remainder filled in from reference TRBV11-3 and TRBJ1-1): EAGVVQSPRYKIIEKKQPVAFWCNPISGHNTLYWYLQNLGQGPELLIRYENEEAVDDSQLPKDRFSAERLKGVDSTLKIQPAELGDSAVYLCASSLGEAGGAEYAFFGQGTRLTVV.

The chain has TRBV7-6 and TRBJ1-2; D is perhaps TRBD1 (6 bases). Germline V gene sequence: CDR1 SGHVS, CDR2 FNYEAQ. V was trimmed by 5 bases and J by 4 bases, leaving 14 bases between them. The CDR3 extends over 14 amino acids. CDR3 protein: CASSPTGYSYGYTF. CDR3 sequence (DNA): TGTGCCAGCAGCCCTACAGGGTATAGCTATGGCTACACCTTC.

The genes are TRBV30 and TRBJ1-1; the match to TRBD1 covers 8 bases. This CDR3 is built from 16 residues. Germline V CDR1 and CDR2: GTSNPN, SVGIG (reference sequence). The V gene end was trimmed by 2 bases and the J gene end by 10 bases; junction bases not matched to a gene: 18. The CDR3 region has the DNA TGTGCCTGGAGTACCCCTAGCAGGACAGGGAGGGGAATAGCTTTCTTT. As protein: CAWSTPSRTGRGIAFF.

This chain links TRBV29-1 with TRBJ1-2, with a weak D call TRBD1 (5 bases). This CDR3 comprises 12 residues. Germline CDR1 SQVTM, CDR2 ANQGSEA. Trimming shortened V by 3 bases and J by 6 bases, and 11 bases separated the two germline ends. CDR3 in amino acids: CSVEARGNGYTF. The CDR3 DNA reads TGCAGCGTTGAGGCGCGGGGGAATGGCTACACCTTC.

This clone was seen only once. The chain has TRBV4-3 and TRBJ2-3, with 9 bases lining up with TRBD2. The germline V gene encodes CDR1 LGHNA and CDR2 YSLEER. V was clipped by 3 bases and J by 4 bases; unmatched bases: 5. This CDR3 is built from 15 residues. The chain's CDR3 is CASSQAGGSADTQYF. The CDR3 region has the DNA TGCGCCAGCAGCCAGGCGGGGGGGTCGGCAGATACGCAGTATTTT.